This TCR beta chain was captured by sequencing in a study of T cells after yellow fever vaccination. Study context: For low cell numbers, libraries were made with SMART-Seq v4 Ultra Low Input. Study observations and caveats: Primary-vaccination clones mostly resurfaced post-booster (less than 98% CD4, 85% to 90% CD8). Though it reached lower strength, the secondary response hit its peak faster, day 5 versus 15.

The CDR3 length is 14 residues. The germline CDR1 and CDR2 sequences are SGHAT and FQNNGV. The junction had 3 bases not matched to a gene; V was cut back by 5 bases and J by 2 bases. This clonotype appeared a few times. Its antigen is undetermined. TCRdb re-called the 5' RACE reads through MiXCR, storing one row per CDR3 protein. The table has 200,000 to 250,000 distinct CDR3 sequences, about 7% seen once; the top ten hold more than 0.8%. This sequence originates from a man in his thirties or forties who received the YFV17D yellow fever vaccine. The chain couples TRBV11-2 to TRBJ2-7; 10 bases are shared with TRBD2. Sample: CD4+ T cells sorted from PBMCs, taken 15 days after the yellow fever booster vaccination. The CDR3 DNA reads TGTGCCAGCAGCGGAGGGACTAGCGCCTACGAGCAGTACTTC. This codes for CASSGGTSAYEQYF.